The 14 T cell receptor beta chains below come from one sample, sequenced in a study of OX40 agonist ivuxolimab in advanced cancers. Libraries were prepared by immunoSEQ multiplex PCR; TCRdb keeps only in-frame clonotypes and omits some of them. This table holds 41,000 or so clones, 85% found once. Material: CD4+ or CD8+ T cells sorted from blood, obtained in a trial of the OX40 agonist ivuxolimab. The origin of the receptors is an adult with an advanced solid tumor such as melanoma, head and neck, liver or kidney cancer.

CDR3: CASTQASSGDTQYF. CDR3 DNA: TGTGCCAGCACCCAAGCTTCTAGCGGAGATACGCAGTATTTT. The V and J genes are TRBV11-2 and TRBJ2-3; the match to TRBD2 covers 7 bases. Trimming at V came to 7 bases and at J to 5 bases, leaving 9 bases not matched to a gene. CDR1 is SGHAT and CDR2 is FQNNGV in the germline V gene. The CDR3 runs to 14 residues. The whole variable domain, remainder taken from reference TRBV11-2 and TRBJ2-3, is EAGVAQSPRYKIIEKRQSVAFWCNPISGHATLYWYQQILGQGPKLLIQFQNNGVVDDSQLPKDRFSAERLKGVDSTLKIQPAKLEDSAVYLCASTQASSGDTQYFGPGTRLTVL.

J is TRBJ2-4 and V is TRBV2; TRBD1 aligns across 8 bases. The CDR3 loop spans 15 amino acids. Germline V gene data show CDR1 as SNHLY and CDR2 as FYNNEI. With 4 bases clipped from V and 0 bases from J, the junction kept 2 bases outside the gene matches. The DNA for the CDR3 is TGTGCCAGCAGTGGGACAGGGATAGCCAAAAACATTCAGTACTTC. As protein: CASSGTGIAKNIQYF.

The rearrangement links TRBV6-1 to TRBJ2-7; D is unclear. This CDR3 is built from 14 residues. V gave up 4 bases and J gave up 2 bases, with 12 bases separating them. Germline V gene lookup returns CDR1 MNHNS and CDR2 SASEGT. The CDR3 spells CASSGGDPTYEQYF. CDR3 DNA: TGTGCCAGCAGTGGTGGCGACCCAACCTACGAGCAGTACTTC.

CDR3 residues: CASSLQGMTGANVLTF. CDR3 bases: TGTGCCAGCAGCCTACAGGGGATGACTGGGGCCAACGTCCTGACTTTC. The chain uses TRBV7-8 and TRBJ2-6; TRBD1 aligns across 7 bases. V dropped 5 bases and J dropped 2; count of bases not matched to a gene: 6. From germline, CDR1 is SGHVS and CDR2 FQNEAQ. This CDR3 has 16 residues.

This clone appeared a single time. The V call is TRBV7-2, the J call TRBJ2-7, with 7 bases aligning to TRBD2. The CDR3 consists of 14 residues. Trimming took 5 bases from V and 4 from J; bases not matched to a gene: 8. Per germline, CDR1 SGHTA and CDR2 FQGNSA. CDR3: CASSQNQRDYEQYF. Here the CDR3 DNA reads TGTGCCAGCAGCCAAAACCAGCGGGATTACGAGCAGTACTTC.

This clone was seen more than once but under ten times. The chain employs TRBV19 and TRBJ2-7; D remains ambiguous. V was shortened by 4 bases and J by 6 bases, with 7 bases between the two germline ends. CDR3 size: 11 residues. The germline gives CDR1 LNHDA, CDR2 SQIVND (reference sequence). CDR3 bases: TGTGCCAGTAGTACGGGCAGCGAGCAGTACTTC. This encodes CASSTGSEQYF.

V gene TRBV27 combines with J gene TRBJ1-2; the D gene is possibly TRBD1 (6 bases). Germline CDR1 is MNHEY and CDR2 is SMNVEV (reference sequence). The CDR3 consists of 15 residues. V was trimmed by 3 bases and J by 4 bases, leaving 15 bases between them. The CDR3 sequence is CASSFGQGPIYGYTF. CDR3 nucleotides: TGTGCCAGCAGTTTTGGGCAGGGGCCGATCTATGGCTACACCTTC.

The gene calls are TRBV7-2 and TRBJ2-7, with D maybe TRBD2 (6 bases). Per the germline V gene, CDR1 is SGHTA and CDR2 is FQGNSA. CDR3 length equals 13 residues. V was clipped by 0 bases and J by 8 bases, with 11 bases between them. CDR3 sequence: CASSLAEGLKQYF. CDR3 DNA: TGTGCCAGCAGCTTAGCGGAGGGCTTAAAGCAGTACTTC.

DNA for the CDR3: TGTGCCAGCAAGGATCCGACTAGGACTCGAAACACCATATATTTT. Translating gives CASKDPTRTRNTIYF. The V call is TRBV6-1, the J call TRBJ1-3, with no clear D. In germline, CDR1 is MNHNS, CDR2 SASEGT. This CDR3 is built from 15 residues. V shed 7 bases and J shed 5 bases, with 18 bases lying between them.

This rearrangement joins TRBV5-6 to TRBJ2-3; D might be TRBD2 (6 bases). V gave up 3 bases and J gave up 4 bases, with 9 bases separating them. The CDR3 has 13 residues. Germline assignment: CDR1 SGHDT and CDR2 YYEEEE. Here the CDR3 reads CASSSGGADTQYF. CDR3 coding DNA: TGTGCCAGCAGCTCCGGAGGGGCAGATACGCAGTATTTT.

This clone has only one observation. This chain links TRBV5-6 with TRBJ1-2; D uncertain. The ends were cut back, 2 bases at V and 4 bases at J, with 9 bases in the middle. Germline assignment: CDR1 SGHDT and CDR2 YYEEEE. The CDR3 runs 13 residues. CDR3 residues: CASSLPPSYGYTF. The DNA of the CDR3 is TGTGCCAGCAGCTTACCACCGAGCTATGGCTACACCTTC.

This rearrangement joins TRBV9 to TRBJ2-5; 10 bases are shared with TRBD2. V lost 0 bases and J lost 5; bases outside the gene matches: 4. The CDR3 is made up of 15 amino acids. The germline gives CDR1 SGDLS, CDR2 YYNGEE. The CDR3, as DNA: TGTGCCAGCAGCGTAGGGATAGCGGGGGGTGAGACCCAGTACTTC. This gives the protein CASSVGIAGGETQYF.

The V gene is TRBV5-6, the J gene TRBJ1-2; D ambiguous. Germline CDR1 and CDR2: SGHDT and YYEEEE. Trimming left V 4 bases short and J 8 bases short, with 18 bases between. The CDR3 extends over 14 amino acids. CDR3 DNA: TGTGCCAGCAGCCAGCGAGGCCTTTCGCGGGGCTACACCTTC. It is translated as CASSQRGLSRGYTF.

The chain carries TRBV28 and TRBJ1-6; D remains ambiguous. The CDR3 totals 15 residues. The germline V gene has CDR1 MDHEN and CDR2 SYDVKM. V lost 2 bases and J lost 6, with 11 bases in between. The CDR3 region is CASSLRQAPNSPLHF. CDR3 bases: TGTGCCAGCAGTTTACGGCAGGCGCCTAATTCACCCCTCCACTTT.